This T cell receptor beta chain appears in the sequencing data of a study of cytomegalovirus exposure and HLA in healthy donors. Study-level information: Genotyping showed around 81% of over 350 donors falling in the Caucasian-associated ancestry cluster. Study-level findings and limits: Presence/absence analyses assumed roughly uniform sequencing depth across donors.

This CDR3 is 16 amino acids long. The germline CDR1 and CDR2 sequences are MDHEN and SYDVKM. Trimming took 10 bases from V and 0 from J; bases not matched to a gene: 4. The PCR contained 60 Vbeta and 13 Jbeta primers. Assay used: immunoSEQ multiplex PCR; TCRdb lists only in-frame clones, some missing. The data contain fewer than 150,000 clones, approximately 80% of them singletons. Remarks on this clone: Its target is unknown.

V and J are TRBV28 and TRBJ2-6; 12 bases are a match to TRBD2. The material sequenced was PBMCs. The receptor was isolated from a young man in good health and CMV-seronegative. DNA of the CDR3: TGTGCCACCCGGACTAGCGGGAACTCTGGGGCCAACGTCCTGACTTTC. Translating it yields CATRTSGNSGANVLTF. The whole variable domain, filled in from reference TRBV28 and TRBJ2-6, reads DVKVTQSSRYLVKRTGEKVFLECVQDMDHENMFWYRQDPGLGLRLIYFSYDVKMKEKGDIPEGYSVSREKKERFSLILESASTNQTSMYLCATRTSGNSGANVLTFGAGSRLTVL.